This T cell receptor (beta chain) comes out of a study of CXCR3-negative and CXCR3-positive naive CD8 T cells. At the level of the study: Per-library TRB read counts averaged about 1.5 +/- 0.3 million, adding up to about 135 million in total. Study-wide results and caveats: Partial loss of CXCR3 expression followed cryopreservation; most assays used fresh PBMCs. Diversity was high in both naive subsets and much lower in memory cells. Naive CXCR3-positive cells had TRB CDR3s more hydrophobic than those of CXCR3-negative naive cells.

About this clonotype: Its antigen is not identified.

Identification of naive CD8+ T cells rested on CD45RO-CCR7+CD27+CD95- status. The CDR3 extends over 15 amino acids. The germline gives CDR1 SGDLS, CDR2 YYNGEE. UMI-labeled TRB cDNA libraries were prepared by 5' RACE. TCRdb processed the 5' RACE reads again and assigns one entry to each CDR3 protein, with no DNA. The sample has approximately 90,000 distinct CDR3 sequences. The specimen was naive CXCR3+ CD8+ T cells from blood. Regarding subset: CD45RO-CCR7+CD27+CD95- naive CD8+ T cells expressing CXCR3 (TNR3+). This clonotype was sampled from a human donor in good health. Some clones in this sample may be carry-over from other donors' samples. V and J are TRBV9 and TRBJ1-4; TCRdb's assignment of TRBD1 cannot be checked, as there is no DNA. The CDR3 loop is CASSPRRAADEKLFF.